This entry lists 17 T cell receptor beta chains sequenced from one sample in a study of T cells in localized non-small cell lung cancer. Profiled with immunoSEQ multiplex PCR; TCRdb holds only in-frame clones, not every one. The repertoire holds around 34,000 clones, 90% to 95% seen once, with under 8% in the top ten. The sequences come from peripheral blood, collected before any cancer treatment. Receptors originate from a female donor at least 60 years old with stage I lung adenocarcinoma.

This clone showed up just once. The chain uses TRBV5-4 and TRBJ2-2, with D possibly called TRBD1 or TRBD2 (7 bases each). Trimming removed 4 bases from V and 5 bases from J, with 18 bases in between. Looked up from germline, CDR1 is SGHNT and CDR2 is YYREEE (reference sequence). The CDR3 length is 16 residues. The CDR3 is CASSEASRGGTGELFF. The CDR3 DNA is TGTGCCAGCAGCGAAGCCAGCAGGGGGGGTACCGGGGAGCTGTTTTTT.

The genes are TRBV4-3 and TRBJ1-4; no clear D gene. CDR1 LGHNA and CDR2 YSLEER come from the germline V gene. The CDR3 spans 16 residues. With 4 bases removed from V and 5 bases from J, the gap between germline ends came to 17 bases. The CDR3 reads CASSPHAAADNEKLFF. The DNA of the CDR3 is TGCGCCAGCAGCCCCCACGCTGCGGCGGACAATGAAAAACTGTTTTTT.

V usage is TRBV18 and J usage is TRBJ1-2; D remains unclear. Per germline, CDR1 KGHSH and CDR2 LQKENI. This CDR3 spans 15 amino acids. Trimming left V 3 bases short and J 2 bases short, with 13 bases between. CDR3 amino acids: CASSPGDTKNYGYTF. The CDR3 DNA reads as TGTGCCAGCTCACCGGGAGACACTAAAAACTATGGCTACACCTTC.

The V and J genes are TRBV28 and TRBJ2-6; possibly TRBD2 for D (5 bases). The CDR3 has 17 amino acids. Deletions cut 8 bases from V and 0 bases from J, with 17 bases between. The germline gives CDR1 MDHEN, CDR2 SYDVKM. The CDR3 loop is CASGSGYSYSGANVLTF. The CDR3 DNA reads as TGTGCCAGCGGATCGGGATATTCCTACTCTGGGGCCAACGTCCTGACTTTC. The entire variable domain, with the rest obtained from reference TRBV28 and TRBJ2-6, is as follows: DVKVTQSSRYLVKRTGEKVFLECVQDMDHENMFWYRQDPGLGLRLIYFSYDVKMKEKGDIPEGYSVSREKKERFSLILESASTNQTSMYLCASGSGYSYSGANVLTFGAGSRLTVL.

The chain has TRBV29-1 and TRBJ2-2; TRBD1 matches at 10 bases. Per germline, CDR1 SQVTM and CDR2 ANQGSEA. Trimming removed 7 bases from V and 4 bases from J; junction bases left unmatched: 3. The CDR3 has 13 residues. CDR3: CSGGQGSTGELFF. The CDR3 DNA is TGCAGCGGGGGACAGGGGTCCACCGGGGAGCTGTTTTTT.

The gene calls are TRBV4-3 and TRBJ2-5; D may be TRBD2 (5 bases). The CDR3 is made up of 15 amino acids. Trimming took off 1 base at V and 5 bases at J, with 14 bases between the two ends. CDR1 LGHNA and CDR2 YSLEER come from the germline V gene. CDR3 sequence reads: CASSQVNGVSETQYF. The CDR3 bases are TGCGCCAGCAGCCAAGTGAACGGGGTATCGGAGACCCAGTACTTC.

The genes are TRBV7-2 and TRBJ1-2; D not resolved. Germline lookup yields CDR1 SGHTA and CDR2 FQGNSA. This CDR3 contains 13 residues. V was clipped by 1 base and J by 2 bases, with 5 bases between them. The CDR3 region is CASSLVLNYGYTF. The CDR3 nucleotides are TGTGCCAGCAGCTTAGTCCTGAACTATGGCTACACCTTC. Full variable domain (rest looked up from reference TRBV7-2 and TRBJ1-2): GAGVSQSPSNKVTEKGKDVELRCDPISGHTALYWYRQSLGQGLEFLIYFQGNSAPDKSGLPSDRFSAERTGGSVSTLTIQRTQQEDSAVYLCASSLVLNYGYTFGSGTRLTVV.

The V call is TRBV6-5, the J call TRBJ2-7; 9 bases are shared with TRBD1. CDR1 and CDR2 (germline): MNHEY, SVGAGI. The CDR3 spans 16 residues. With V trimmed by 0 bases and J by 5 bases, 8 bases remained unmatched. This CDR3 reads CASSYSQVGQGNEQYF. The DNA for the CDR3 is TGTGCCAGCAGTTACTCCCAGGTGGGACAGGGCAACGAGCAGTACTTC.

This chain uses TRBV6-5 with TRBJ1-2; the match to TRBD1 covers 10 bases. V shed 2 bases and J 5 bases; nucleotides not matched to a gene: 5. Germline V gives CDR1 MNHEY, CDR2 SVGAGI. This CDR3 is built from 15 residues. The CDR3 DNA reads as TGTGCCAGCAGTTACCCCGGGACAGGGGTTTATGGCTACACCTTC. Protein product: CASSYPGTGVYGYTF.

CDR3 sequence reads: CASSLVTGTLSYGYTF. The CDR3 nucleotides are TGCGCCAGCAGCTTGGTGACAGGGACGCTGTCGTATGGCTACACCTTC. This chain joins TRBV5-1 and TRBJ1-2; 7 bases map to TRBD1. The germline V gene has CDR1 SGHRS and CDR2 YFSETQ. The V gene end was trimmed by 0 bases and the J gene end by 5 bases; junction bases not matched to a gene: 10. The CDR3 consists of 16 residues.

The rearrangement links TRBV11-1 to TRBJ2-1; D is uncertain. The CDR3 consists of 12 residues. The germline V gene encodes CDR1 SGHAT and CDR2 FQDESV (reference sequence). V was cut by 1 base and J by 15 bases, with 13 bases left in between. CDR3 amino acids: CASSLDGSTGFF. The CDR3 nucleotides read TGTGCCAGCAGCTTAGACGGATCTACCGGGTTCTTC.

This clone was picked up one time. The genes are TRBV9 and TRBJ2-6, with a possible D match to TRBD1 (5 bases). Germline values: CDR1 SGDLS, CDR2 YYNGEE. Deletions cut 7 bases from V and 0 bases from J, with 5 bases between. The CDR3 has 13 residues. CDR3 nucleotides: TGTGCCAGCCAGGGCTCTGGGGCCAACGTCCTGACTTTC. Residues: CASQGSGANVLTF.

This CDR3 reads CASSPTGTGTNQPQHF. The CDR3 DNA reads as TGTGCCAGCAGCCCGACCGGGACAGGGACCAATCAGCCCCAGCATTTT. The J gene is TRBJ1-5, the V gene TRBV28, with 9 positions matching TRBD1. From germline, CDR1 is MDHEN and CDR2 SYDVKM. After removal of 6 bases from V and 3 bases from J, the junction contained 9 bases not matched to a gene. The CDR3 totals 16 residues.

The chain couples TRBV19 to TRBJ1-5; 7 nucleotides align to TRBD1. Germline V lookup: CDR1 LNHDA, CDR2 SQIVND (reference sequence). The CDR3 runs 14 residues. J was trimmed by 1 base and V by 6 bases; bases with no gene match: 3. The CDR3 region has the DNA TGTGCCAGTAGCGTACAGGGGAGCAATCAGCCCCAGCATTTT. Residues: CASSVQGSNQPQHF.

The chain joins TRBV5-1 to TRBJ1-1; D is unresolved. CDR3 size: 16 residues. Germline CDR1 is SGHRS and CDR2 is YFSETQ. V was pared by 0 bases and J by 5 bases, with 17 bases between. DNA for the CDR3: TGCGCCAGCAGCTTGGCCGAGACATTGGGAACGACTGAAGCTTTCTTT. Translation gives CASSLAETLGTTEAFF.

The genes are TRBV5-1 and TRBJ1-1, with a possible D match to TRBD1 (5 bases). The CDR3 length is 13 residues. Trimming shortened V by 6 bases and J by 7 bases, and 16 bases separated the two germline ends. CDR1 SGHRS and CDR2 YFSETQ come from the germline V gene. The CDR3 DNA is TGCGCCAGCACCTCATTGGGGCAGGGTGAAGCTTTCTTT. Residues: CASTSLGQGEAFF.

The genes are TRBV5-8 and TRBJ2-5, with 8 bases matching TRBD2. The CDR3 has 15 amino acids. Germline CDR1 SGHTS, CDR2 YDEGEE. V trimming: 0 bases; J trimming: 3 bases; junction bases outside the gene matches: 4. DNA of the CDR3: TGTGCCAGCAGCTTGGGTTTAGCGGGAAAAGAGACCCAGTACTTC. This encodes CASSLGLAGKETQYF.